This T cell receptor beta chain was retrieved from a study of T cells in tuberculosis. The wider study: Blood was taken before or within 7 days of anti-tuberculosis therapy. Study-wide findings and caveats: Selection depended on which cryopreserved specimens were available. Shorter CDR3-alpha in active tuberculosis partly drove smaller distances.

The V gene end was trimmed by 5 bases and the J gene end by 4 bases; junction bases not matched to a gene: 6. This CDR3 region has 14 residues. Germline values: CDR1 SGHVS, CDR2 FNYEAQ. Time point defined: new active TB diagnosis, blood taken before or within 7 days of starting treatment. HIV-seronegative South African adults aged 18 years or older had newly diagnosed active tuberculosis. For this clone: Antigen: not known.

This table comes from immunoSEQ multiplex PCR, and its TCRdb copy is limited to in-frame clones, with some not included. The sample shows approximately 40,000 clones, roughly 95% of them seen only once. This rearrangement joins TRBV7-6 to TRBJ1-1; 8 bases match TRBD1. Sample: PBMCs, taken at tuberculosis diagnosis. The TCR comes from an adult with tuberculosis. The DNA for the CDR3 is TGTGCCAGCAGCCCCACGGACAGGGTCACTGAAGCTTTCTTT. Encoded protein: CASSPTDRVTEAFF.